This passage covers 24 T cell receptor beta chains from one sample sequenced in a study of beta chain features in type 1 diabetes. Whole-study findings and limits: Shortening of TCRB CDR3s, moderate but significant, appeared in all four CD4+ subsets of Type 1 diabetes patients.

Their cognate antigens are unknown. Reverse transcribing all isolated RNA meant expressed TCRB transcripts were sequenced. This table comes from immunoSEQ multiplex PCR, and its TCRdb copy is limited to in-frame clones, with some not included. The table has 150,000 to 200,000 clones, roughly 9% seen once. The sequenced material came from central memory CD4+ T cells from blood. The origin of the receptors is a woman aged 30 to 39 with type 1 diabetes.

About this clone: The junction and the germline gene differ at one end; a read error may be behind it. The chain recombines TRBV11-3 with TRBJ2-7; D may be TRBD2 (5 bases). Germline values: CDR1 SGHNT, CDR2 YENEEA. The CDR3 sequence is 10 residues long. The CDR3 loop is CASSASGSGF. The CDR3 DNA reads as TGTGCCAGCAGCGCCAGCGGTTCGGGTTTC. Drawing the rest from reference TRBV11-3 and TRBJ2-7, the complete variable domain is EAGVVQSPRYKIIEKKQPVAFWCNPISGHNTLYWYLQNLGQGPELLIRYENEEAVDDSQLPKDRFSAERLKGVDSTLKIQPAELGDSAVYLCASSASGSGFGPGTRLTVT.

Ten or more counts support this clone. The CDR3: CASSPGEDQPQHF. CDR3 sequence (DNA): TGTGCCAGCTCCCCCGGAGAGGATCAGCCCCAGCATTTT. This chain connects TRBV18 to TRBJ1-5; D is unresolved. Germline assignment: CDR1 KGHSH and CDR2 LQKENI. Between the trimmed V and J ends, which lost 6 bases and 5 bases, there was a span of 11 bases. The CDR3 has 13 residues.

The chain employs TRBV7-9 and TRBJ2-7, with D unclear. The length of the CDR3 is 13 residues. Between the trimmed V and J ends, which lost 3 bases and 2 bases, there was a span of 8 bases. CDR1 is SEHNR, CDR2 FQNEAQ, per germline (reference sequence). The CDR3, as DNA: TGTGCCAGCAGCTTGTTAGACACCTACGAGCAGTACTTC. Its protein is CASSLLDTYEQYF.

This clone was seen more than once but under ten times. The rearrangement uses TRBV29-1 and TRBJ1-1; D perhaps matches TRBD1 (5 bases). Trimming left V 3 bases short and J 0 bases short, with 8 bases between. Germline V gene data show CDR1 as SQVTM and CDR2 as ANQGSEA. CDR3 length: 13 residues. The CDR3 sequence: CSVDPGLNTEAFF. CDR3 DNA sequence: TGCAGCGTTGACCCAGGGTTGAACACTGAAGCTTTCTTT.

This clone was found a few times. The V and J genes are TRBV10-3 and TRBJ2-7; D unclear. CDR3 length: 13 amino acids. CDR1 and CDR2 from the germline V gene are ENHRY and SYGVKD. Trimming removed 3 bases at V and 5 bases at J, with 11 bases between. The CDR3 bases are TGTGCCATCAGTGAACTTCAGGTAAACGAGCAGTACTTC. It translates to CAISELQVNEQYF.

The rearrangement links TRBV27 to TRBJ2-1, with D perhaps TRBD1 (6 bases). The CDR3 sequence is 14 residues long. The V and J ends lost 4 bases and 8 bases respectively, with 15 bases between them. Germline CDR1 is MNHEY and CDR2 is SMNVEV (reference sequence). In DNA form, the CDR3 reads TGTGCCAGCAGTTCTCTGAGGGGGTCGGATGAGCAGTTCTTC. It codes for CASSSLRGSDEQFF.

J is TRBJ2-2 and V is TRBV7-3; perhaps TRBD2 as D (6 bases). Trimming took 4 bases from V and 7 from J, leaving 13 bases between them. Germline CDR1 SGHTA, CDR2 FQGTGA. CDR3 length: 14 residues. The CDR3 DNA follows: TGTGCCAGCAGCTCTCGGAGTAGCGGCGGGGAGCTGTTTTTT. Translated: CASSSRSSGGELFF.

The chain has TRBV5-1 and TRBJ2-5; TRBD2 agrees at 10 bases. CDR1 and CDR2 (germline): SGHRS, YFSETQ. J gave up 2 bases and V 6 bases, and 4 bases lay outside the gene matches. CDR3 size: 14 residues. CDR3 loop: CASNLAGGQETQYF. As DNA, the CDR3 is TGCGCCAGCAACTTAGCGGGAGGACAAGAGACCCAGTACTTC. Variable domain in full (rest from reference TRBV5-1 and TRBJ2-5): KAGVTQTPRYLIKTRGQQVTLSCSPISGHRSVSWYQQTPGQGLQFLFEYFSETQRNKGNFPGRFSGRQFSNSRSEMNVSTLELGDSALYLCASNLAGGQETQYFGPGTRLLVL.

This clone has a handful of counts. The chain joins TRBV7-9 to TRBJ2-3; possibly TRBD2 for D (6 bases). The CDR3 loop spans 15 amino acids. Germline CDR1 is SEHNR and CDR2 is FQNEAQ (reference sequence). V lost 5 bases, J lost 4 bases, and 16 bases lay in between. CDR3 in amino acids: CASSPRGGAADTQYF. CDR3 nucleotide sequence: TGTGCCAGCAGCCCTAGGGGCGGGGCTGCAGATACGCAGTATTTT.

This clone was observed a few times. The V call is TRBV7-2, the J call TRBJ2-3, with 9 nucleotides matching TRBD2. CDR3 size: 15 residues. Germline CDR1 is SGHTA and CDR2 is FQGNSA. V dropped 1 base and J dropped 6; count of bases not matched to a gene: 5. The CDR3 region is CASSLDSGRSDTQYF. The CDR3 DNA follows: TGTGCCAGCAGCTTAGATAGCGGGAGATCGGATACGCAGTATTTT. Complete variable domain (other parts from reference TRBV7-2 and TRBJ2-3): GAGVSQSPSNKVTEKGKDVELRCDPISGHTALYWYRQSLGQGLEFLIYFQGNSAPDKSGLPSDRFSAERTGGSVSTLTIQRTQQEDSAVYLCASSLDSGRSDTQYFGPGTRLTVL.

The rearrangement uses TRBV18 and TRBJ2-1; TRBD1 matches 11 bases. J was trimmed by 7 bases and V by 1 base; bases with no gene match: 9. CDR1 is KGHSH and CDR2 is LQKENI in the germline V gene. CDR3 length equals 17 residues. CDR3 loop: CASSPREGQGAVNEQFF. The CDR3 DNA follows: TGTGCCAGCTCACCACGGGAAGGACAGGGGGCAGTTAATGAGCAGTTCTTC.

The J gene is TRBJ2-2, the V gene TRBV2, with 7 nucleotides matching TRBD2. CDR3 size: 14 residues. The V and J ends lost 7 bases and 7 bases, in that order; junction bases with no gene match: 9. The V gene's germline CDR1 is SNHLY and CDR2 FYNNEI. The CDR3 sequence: CASIGRERGGELFF. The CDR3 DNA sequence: TGTGCCAGCATCGGGCGGGAGCGAGGCGGGGAGCTGTTTTTT.

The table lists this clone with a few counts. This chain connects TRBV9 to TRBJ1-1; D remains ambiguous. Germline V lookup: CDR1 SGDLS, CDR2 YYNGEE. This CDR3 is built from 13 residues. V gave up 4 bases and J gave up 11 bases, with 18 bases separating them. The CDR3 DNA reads TGTGCCAGCAGCAGAGGCGGGGAGGGAGTGGCTTTCTTT. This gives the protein CASSRGGEGVAFF.

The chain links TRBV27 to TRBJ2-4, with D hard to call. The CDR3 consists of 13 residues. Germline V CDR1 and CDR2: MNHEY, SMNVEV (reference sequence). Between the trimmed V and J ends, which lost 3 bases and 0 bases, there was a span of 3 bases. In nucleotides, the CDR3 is TGTGCCAGCAGTTTTCTAGCCAAAAACATTCAGTACTTC. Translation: CASSFLAKNIQYF.

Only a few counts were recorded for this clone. In DNA, the CDR3 is TGTGCCAGCTCACCTGGTTACGGGACAGCCTATGGCTACACCTTC. It specifies CASSPGYGTAYGYTF. This chain joins TRBV18 and TRBJ1-2; 7 bases match TRBD1. Germline CDR1 reads KGHSH; CDR2 reads LQKENI. The ends lost 3 bases at V and 4 bases at J; junction bases unmatched: 8. The CDR3 has 15 residues.

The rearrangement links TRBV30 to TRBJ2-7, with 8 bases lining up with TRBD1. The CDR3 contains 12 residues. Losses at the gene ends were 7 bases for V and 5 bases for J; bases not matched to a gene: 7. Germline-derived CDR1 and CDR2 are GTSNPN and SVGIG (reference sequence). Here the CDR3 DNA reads TGTGCCTCCACGACAGGGGTCCACGAGCAGTACTTC. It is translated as CASTTGVHEQYF.

The CDR3 nucleotides read TGTGCCGTCGGGGATGGGGACAGGGGAAGAACTGAAGCTTTCTTT. Its translation: CAVGDGDRGRTEAFF. The chain employs TRBV5-4 and TRBJ1-1, with TRBD1 identical over 10 bases. The V segment lost 10 bases and the J segment 5 bases; nucleotides outside the gene matches: 14. Germline lookup yields CDR1 SGHNT and CDR2 YYREEE (reference sequence). The CDR3 spans 15 residues.

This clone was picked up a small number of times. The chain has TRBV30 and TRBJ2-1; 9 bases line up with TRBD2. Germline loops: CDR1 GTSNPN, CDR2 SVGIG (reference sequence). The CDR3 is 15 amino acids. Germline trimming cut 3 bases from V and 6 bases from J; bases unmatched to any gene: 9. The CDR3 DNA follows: TGTGCCTGGAGCGTGGGGCTAGCGGGACGCAATGAGCAGTTCTTC. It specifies CAWSVGLAGRNEQFF.

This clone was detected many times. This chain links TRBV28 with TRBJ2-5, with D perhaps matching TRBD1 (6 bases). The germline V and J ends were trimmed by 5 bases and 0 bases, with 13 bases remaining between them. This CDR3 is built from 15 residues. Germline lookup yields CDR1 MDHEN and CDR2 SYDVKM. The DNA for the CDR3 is TGTGCCAGCAGTCGAAATACAGGGTACCAAGAGACCCAGTACTTC. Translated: CASSRNTGYQETQYF.

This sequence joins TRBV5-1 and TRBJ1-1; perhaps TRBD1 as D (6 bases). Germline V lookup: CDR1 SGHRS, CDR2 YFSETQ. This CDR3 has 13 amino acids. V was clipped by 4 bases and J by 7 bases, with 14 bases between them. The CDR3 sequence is CASSVDSEGEAFF. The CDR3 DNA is TGCGCCAGCAGCGTGGACAGTGAGGGTGAAGCTTTCTTT.

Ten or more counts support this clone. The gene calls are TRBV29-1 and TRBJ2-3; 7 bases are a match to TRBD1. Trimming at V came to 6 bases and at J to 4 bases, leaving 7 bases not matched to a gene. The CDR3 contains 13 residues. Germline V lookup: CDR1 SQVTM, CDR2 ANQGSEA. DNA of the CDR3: TGCAGCGTAGACAGGGCGGGCGCAGATACGCAGTATTTT. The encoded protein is CSVDRAGADTQYF.

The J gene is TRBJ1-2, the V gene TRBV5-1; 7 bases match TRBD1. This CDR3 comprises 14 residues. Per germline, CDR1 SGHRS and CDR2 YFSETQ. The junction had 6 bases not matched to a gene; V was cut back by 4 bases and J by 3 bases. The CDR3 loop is CASSPLTGDYGYTF. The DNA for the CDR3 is TGCGCCAGCAGCCCACTTACAGGGGACTATGGCTACACCTTC.

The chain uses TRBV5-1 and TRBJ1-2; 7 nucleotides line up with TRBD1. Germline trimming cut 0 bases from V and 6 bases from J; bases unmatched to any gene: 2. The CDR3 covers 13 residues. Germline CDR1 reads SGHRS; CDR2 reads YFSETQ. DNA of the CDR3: TGCGCCAGCAGCTTGGAGGGGGCGGATGGCTACACCTTC. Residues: CASSLEGADGYTF.

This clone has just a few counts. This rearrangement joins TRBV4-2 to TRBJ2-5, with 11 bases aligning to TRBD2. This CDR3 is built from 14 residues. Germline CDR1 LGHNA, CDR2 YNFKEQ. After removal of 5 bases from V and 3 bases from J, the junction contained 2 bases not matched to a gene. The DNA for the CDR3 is TGTGCCAGCAGCGAGACTAGCGGGAAAGAGACCCAGTACTTC. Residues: CASSETSGKETQYF.